These T cell receptor beta chains were read from a single sample in a study of blood T cell repertoires in COVID-19. Here immunoSEQ multiplex PCR was the method, and the copy in TCRdb shows in-frame clones only, minus some. This sample has tens of thousands of clones; about 87% occur once, and the top ten carry approximately 8%. Input material: peripheral blood. The receptors here all came from a human donor with acute or convalescent COVID-19. The donor label of this sample is uncertain. The CDR3 runs from the conserved cysteine through the conserved F or W. The order of the fields is V gene, CDR3 protein.

TRBV5-8	CASSNRDRVGEQYF
TRBV5-8	CASSLSYRVLIYNEQFF
TRBV9	CASSVATVGDSHAFF
TRBV5-1	CASSLPSGGVTDTQYF
TRBV6-4	CASSSTEYTGELFF
TRBV19	CASSGAGWEQFF
TRBV7-6	CASSDPGTSSYGDTQYF
TRBV27	CASSLLVPQGPTDTQYF
TRBV19	CASSDRPGSYYEQYF
TRBV6-1	CASSEIGRTNEKLFF
TRBV18	CASSPRVKGGVVGTEAFF
TRBV28	CASSLADGYNTEAFF
TRBV27	CASSAGTVAYEQYF
TRBV6-5	CASSPGGNTIYF
TRBV9	CASSVRQASPLHF
TRBV19	CASSGPTGKAINSPLHF
TRBV2	CASHLSGANTGELFF
TRBV9	CASSGWEPSGANVLTF
TRBV5-4	CASSLITGGSTDTQYF
TRBV5-1	CASSPRTVDTQYF
TRBV28	CASRNRGDSYNEQFF
TRBV28	CASSQGGTGGSYEQYF
TRBV29-1	CSAEGGGGDYGYTF
TRBV9	CASSVGRGLQETQYF
TRBV6-5	CATQTGGIGYTF
TRBV11-3	CASSLEGGYF
TRBV11-2	CASSIGGRGGELFF
TRBV6-5	CASSQGAVTEAFF
TRBV7-7	CASSPYNGGGPDTQYF
TRBV5-1	CASSLDGGASNEQFF
TRBV28	CASFKTPWNTEAFF
TRBV24-1	CATSEAGAPNYGYTF
TRBV18	CASSLLALLDPTF